This T cell receptor beta chain was retrieved from a study of blood T cells in healthy people across ages. Then a second PCR, running roughly 7 to 11 cycles, was carried out with a sample-barcoded 5' primer and a J-beta primer mix. TCRdb fed the 5' RACE reads into MiXCR, producing one record per CDR3 protein. The sample includes approximately 900,000 distinct CDR3 sequences, around 29% of them seen just once. V was clipped by 0 bases and J by 5 bases, with 15 bases between them. This CDR3 has 15 residues. Germline CDR1 DFQATT, CDR2 SNEGSKA (reference sequence). This clonotype was seen many times. Another study also made use of these data, one on T cells of mothers and their children.

This clonotype was sampled from a middle-aged woman in good health. The chain uses TRBV20-1 and TRBJ2-3; D not certain. The sample was blood. The CDR3 DNA reads as TGCAGTGCTAGAGATGGGTCACTTGGGGTAGATACGCAGTATTTT. It yields the protein CSARDGSLGVDTQYF.